The clone carrying this T cell receptor (beta chain) came up once. This sample is drawn from a study of blood T cell repertoires in COVID-19. This table comes from immunoSEQ multiplex PCR, and its TCRdb copy is limited to in-frame clones, with some not included. The data hold roughly 500,000 clones, with roughly 90% observed a single time. The V gene lost 3 bases and the J gene lost 4 bases, with 12 bases spanning the gap. This CDR3 has 14 amino acids. Germline V gene lookup returns CDR1 SNHLY and CDR2 FYNNEI. The TCR comes from a woman in her thirties or forties who had recovered from COVID-19. The rearrangement links TRBV2 to TRBJ1-2; D not resolved. The sequenced sample was PBMCs or T cells enriched from blood (not recorded which). This chain's CDR3 is CASSDSADFYGYTF. In DNA form, the CDR3 reads TGTGCCAGCAGTGATTCCGCAGATTTCTATGGCTACACCTTC.